This section outlines one T cell receptor beta chain sequence together with its context. The data originate from a study of blood T cell repertoires in COVID-19. Overall study context: There were acute and convalescent COVID-19 samples, and they came from the United States, Italy and Spain.

V lost 5 bases and J lost 1; bases outside the gene matches: 10. Germline CDR1 and CDR2: SGHDT and YYEEEE. The CDR3 covers 16 residues. Original methodology: Estimation of nucleated cell counts relied on the amplification of reference gene primers. Generated by immunoSEQ multiplex PCR, the TCRdb table keeps only in-frame clones and is missing some. V and J calls and clone size are as listed in that table; D and trimming were resolved from the DNA. The sample lists about 80,000 clones, 88% occurring once. Specimen: peripheral blood. This sequence was found in a woman older than 75 with acute or convalescent COVID-19. J is TRBJ1-1 and V is TRBV5-6; 8 bases fit TRBD1. CDR3 DNA sequence: TGTGCCAGCAGTCGACAGGGGTTAACCCAGAACACTGAAGCTTTCTTT. Translation gives CASSRQGLTQNTEAFF.